This T cell receptor beta chain came from a study of OX40 agonist ivuxolimab in advanced cancers. Study-wide context: Having had anti-PD-1, anti-PD-L1 or anti-CTLA-4 therapy before was allowed, and roughly 39% had some. Study results and caveats: At doses 0.1 to 3.0 mg/kg, CD4+ and CD8+ clones expanded.

On this clone itself: The antigen is undetermined.

Anyone with autoimmune disease history or systemic immunosuppression was excluded. At baseline, cycle 4 day 1, and cycle 7 day 1, blood was sampled. CDR3 length equals 15 residues. V lost 4 bases, J lost 0 bases, and 13 bases lay in between. CDR1 SGHAT and CDR2 FQNNGV come from the germline V gene. Assay: immunoSEQ multiplex PCR; the TCRdb copy retains only in-frame clones and omits some. The profile shows some 70,000 clones, around 85% of them singletons. The specimen comprised CD4+ or CD8+ T cells sorted from blood, sampled in a trial of the OX40 agonist ivuxolimab. The TCR sequence derives from an adult with an advanced solid tumor such as melanoma, head and neck, liver or kidney cancer. J is TRBJ2-7 and V is TRBV11-2; perhaps TRBD1 as D (5 bases). CDR3 loop: CASSSQEQGSYEQYF. The CDR3 DNA reads as TGTGCCAGCAGCTCACAGGAGCAGGGCTCCTACGAGCAGTACTTC.